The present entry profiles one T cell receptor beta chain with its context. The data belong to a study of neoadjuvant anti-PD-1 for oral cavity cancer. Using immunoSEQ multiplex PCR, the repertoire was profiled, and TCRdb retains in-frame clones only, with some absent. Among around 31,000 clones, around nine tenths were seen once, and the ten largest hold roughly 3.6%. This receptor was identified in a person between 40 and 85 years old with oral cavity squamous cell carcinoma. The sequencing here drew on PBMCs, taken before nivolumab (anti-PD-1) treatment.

CDR3 DNA sequence: TGTGCCAGCAGTTTATCCGTTCCGGGACTAGCGGGCACCGGGGAGCTGTTTTTT. This translates into CASSLSVPGLAGTGELFF. The chain uses TRBV27 and TRBJ2-2; TRBD2 matches 12 bases. The germline CDR1 and CDR2 sequences are MNHEY and SMNVEV (reference sequence). The CDR3 covers 18 residues. J gave up 4 bases and V 0 bases, and 6 bases lay outside the gene matches.